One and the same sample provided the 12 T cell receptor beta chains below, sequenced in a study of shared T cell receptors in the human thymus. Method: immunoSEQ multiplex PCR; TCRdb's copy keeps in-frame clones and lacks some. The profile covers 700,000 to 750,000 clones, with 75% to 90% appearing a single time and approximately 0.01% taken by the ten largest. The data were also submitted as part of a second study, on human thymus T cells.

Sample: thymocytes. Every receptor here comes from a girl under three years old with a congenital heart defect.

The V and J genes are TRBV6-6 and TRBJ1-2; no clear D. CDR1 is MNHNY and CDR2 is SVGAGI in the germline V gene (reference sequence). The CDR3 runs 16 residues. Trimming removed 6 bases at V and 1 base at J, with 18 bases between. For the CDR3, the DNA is TGTGCCAGCAGCCGGAGTTTGGCAGAACTTAACTATGGCTACACCTTC. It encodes CASSRSLAELNYGYTF.

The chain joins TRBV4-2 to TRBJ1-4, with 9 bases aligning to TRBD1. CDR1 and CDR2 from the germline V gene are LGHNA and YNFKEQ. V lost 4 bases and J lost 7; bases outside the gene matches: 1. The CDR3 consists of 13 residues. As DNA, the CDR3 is TGTGCCAGCAGCCCGGGACAGGGTGAAAAACTGTTTTTT. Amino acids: CASSPGQGEKLFF.

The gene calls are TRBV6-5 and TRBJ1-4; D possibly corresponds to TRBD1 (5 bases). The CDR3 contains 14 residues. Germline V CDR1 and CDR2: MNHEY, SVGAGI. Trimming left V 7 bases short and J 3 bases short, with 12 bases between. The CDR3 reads CASTSGSANEKLFF. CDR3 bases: TGTGCCAGCACCTCAGGGTCGGCTAATGAAAAACTGTTTTTT.

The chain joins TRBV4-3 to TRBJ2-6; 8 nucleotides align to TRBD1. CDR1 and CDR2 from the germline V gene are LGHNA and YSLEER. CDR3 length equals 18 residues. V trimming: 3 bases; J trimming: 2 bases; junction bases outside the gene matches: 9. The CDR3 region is CASSHPDRVETGANVLTF. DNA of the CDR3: TGCGCCAGCAGCCACCCGGACAGGGTAGAAACTGGGGCCAACGTCCTGACTTTC.

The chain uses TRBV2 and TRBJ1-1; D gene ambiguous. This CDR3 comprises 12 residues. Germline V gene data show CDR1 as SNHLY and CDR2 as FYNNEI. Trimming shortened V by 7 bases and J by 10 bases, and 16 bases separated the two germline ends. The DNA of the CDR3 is TGTGCCAGCACCGGACCTGGGAGTCGAGCTTTCTTT. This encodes CASTGPGSRAFF.

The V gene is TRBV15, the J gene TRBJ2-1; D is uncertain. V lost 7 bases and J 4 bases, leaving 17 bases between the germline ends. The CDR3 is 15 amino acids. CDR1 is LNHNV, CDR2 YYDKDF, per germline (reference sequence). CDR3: CATNLGVPNYNEQFF. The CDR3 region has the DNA TGTGCCACCAATTTGGGCGTCCCTAATTACAATGAGCAGTTCTTC.

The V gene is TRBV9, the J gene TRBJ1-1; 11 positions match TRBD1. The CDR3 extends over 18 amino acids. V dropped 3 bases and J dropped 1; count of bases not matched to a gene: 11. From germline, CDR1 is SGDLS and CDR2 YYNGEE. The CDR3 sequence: CASSAGDGDRGANTEAFF. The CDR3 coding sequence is TGTGCCAGCAGCGCAGGAGATGGGGACAGGGGGGCGAACACTGAAGCTTTCTTT.

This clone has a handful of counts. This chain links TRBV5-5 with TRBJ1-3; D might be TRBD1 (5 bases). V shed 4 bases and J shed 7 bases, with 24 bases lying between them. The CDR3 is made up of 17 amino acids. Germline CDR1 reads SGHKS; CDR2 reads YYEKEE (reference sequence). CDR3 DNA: TGTGCCAGCAGCGGCACCCGACAGCGATCCGTCCCGAACACCATATATTTT. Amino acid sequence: CASSGTRQRSVPNTIYF.

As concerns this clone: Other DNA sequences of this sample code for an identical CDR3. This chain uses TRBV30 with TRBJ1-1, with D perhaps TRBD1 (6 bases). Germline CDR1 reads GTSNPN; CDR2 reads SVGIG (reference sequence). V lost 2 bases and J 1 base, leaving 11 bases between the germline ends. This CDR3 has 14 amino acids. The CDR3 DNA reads TGTGCCTGGAGTTTCGGACAGAGGAACACTGAAGCTTTCTTT. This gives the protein CAWSFGQRNTEAFF.

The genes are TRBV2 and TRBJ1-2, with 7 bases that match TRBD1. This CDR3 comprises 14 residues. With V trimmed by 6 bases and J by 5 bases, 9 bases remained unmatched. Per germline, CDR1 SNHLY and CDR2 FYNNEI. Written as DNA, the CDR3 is TGTGCCAGCAGGGAAACAGGGGATTTTTATGGCTACACCTTC. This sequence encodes CASRETGDFYGYTF.

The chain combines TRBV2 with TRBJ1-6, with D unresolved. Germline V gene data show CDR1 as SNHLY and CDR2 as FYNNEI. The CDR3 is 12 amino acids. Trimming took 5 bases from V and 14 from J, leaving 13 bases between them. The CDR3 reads CASSSPPLSLHF. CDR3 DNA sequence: TGTGCCAGCAGTTCCCCCCCCTTGTCCCTCCACTTT.

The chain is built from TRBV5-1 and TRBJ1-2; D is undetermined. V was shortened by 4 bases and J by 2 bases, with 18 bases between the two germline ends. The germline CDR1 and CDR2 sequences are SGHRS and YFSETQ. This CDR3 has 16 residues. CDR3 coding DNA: TGCGCCAGCAGCCCCGGGAGGTGGAATGGGAACTATGGCTACACCTTC. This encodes CASSPGRWNGNYGYTF.